This T cell receptor (beta chain) was recovered during a study of T cells in Graves' hyperthyroidism and ophthalmopathy. Germline V CDR1 and CDR2: SGHTA, FQGNSA. The junction had 13 bases not matched to a gene; V was cut back by 5 bases and J by 1 base. The CDR3 spans 17 residues. Template material for amplifying TCR beta CDR3 regions consisted of RNA transcripts. HTBI primers were employed in a first-round RT-PCR of the TCR CDR3. TCRdb redid the calling of the multiplex PCR reads with MiXCR, one entry per CDR3 protein. Of about 610,000 distinct CDR3 sequences listed, just over 45% are singletons. Material for sequencing was peripheral blood or thyroid tissue (not recorded which). This chain links TRBV7-2 with TRBJ1-1; 7 nucleotides align to TRBD1. The receptor was derived from a young woman with Graves' hyperthyroidism. The CDR3 DNA sequence: TGTGCCAGCAGCAACCCCGGGACAGCGTTTGGGAACACTGAAGCTTTCTTT. Encoded protein: CASSNPGTAFGNTEAFF.